The 12 T cell receptor beta chains in this list originate from one sample, sequenced in a study of blood T cell repertoires in COVID-19. TCRdb keeps only in-frame clones here, not all; method: immunoSEQ multiplex PCR. The data contain approximately 230,000 clones, roughly 89% of them singletons. Specimen: PBMCs or T cells enriched from blood (not recorded which). The receptors were gathered from a woman aged 25 to 45 who had recovered from COVID-19.

Written as DNA, the CDR3 is TGTGCCAGCAGTTTTTCAGGGGGCGATCGGGGCTACACCTTC. It encodes CASSFSGGDRGYTF. The rearrangement joins TRBV28 to TRBJ1-2; the match to TRBD1 covers 8 bases. V lost 3 bases, J lost 8 bases, and 8 bases stayed unmatched. The CDR3 covers 14 residues. Germline V gene data show CDR1 as MDHEN and CDR2 as SYDVKM.

V gene TRBV19 combines with J gene TRBJ2-1; 9 nucleotides match TRBD1. Unmatched junction bases numbered 8, after V lost 4 bases and J lost 7 bases. The germline V gene encodes CDR1 LNHDA and CDR2 SQIVND (reference sequence). The CDR3 consists of 15 residues. The CDR3 protein is CASSTLGTGRNEQFF. DNA for the CDR3: TGTGCCAGTAGTACCCTAGGGACAGGGAGGAATGAGCAGTTCTTC.

The rearrangement links TRBV6-5 to TRBJ2-5; the D gene is possibly TRBD2 (7 bases). CDR3 length: 14 residues. The V gene lost 6 bases and the J gene lost 5 bases, with 16 bases spanning the gap. CDR1 is MNHEY and CDR2 is SVGAGI in the germline V gene. The DNA for the CDR3 is TGTGCCAGCAGCCCGGGGGGCGGGTTGGAGACCCAGTACTTC. This codes for CASSPGGGLETQYF.

This rearrangement joins TRBV24-1 to TRBJ1-5; D not certain. V lost 5 bases and J 4 bases, leaving 8 bases between the germline ends. Germline CDR1 and CDR2: KGHDR and SFDVKD. The CDR3 is 13 residues long. The CDR3 region is CATSVRENQPQHF. In nucleotides, the CDR3 is TGTGCCACCAGTGTTAGGGAGAATCAGCCCCAGCATTTT.

The J gene is TRBJ2-2, the V gene TRBV18, with TRBD1 matching over 9 bases. The CDR3 is 16 residues long. J gave up 3 bases and V 10 bases, and 12 bases lay outside the gene matches. Per germline, CDR1 KGHSH and CDR2 LQKENI. CDR3 sequence: CATLNPQGAYTGELFF. The DNA of the CDR3 is TGTGCCACCTTGAACCCACAGGGGGCATACACCGGGGAGCTGTTTTTT.

The CDR3 bases are TGCAGCGTTGTTCAGGGGAGTGACCAGCCCCAGCATTTT. The encoded protein is CSVVQGSDQPQHF. The chain employs TRBV29-1 and TRBJ1-5; possibly TRBD1 for D (6 bases). Germline V gene sequence: CDR1 SQVTM, CDR2 ANQGSEA. CDR3 length equals 13 residues. The V end was cut by 4 bases, the J end by 7 bases, with 14 bases between.

This CDR3 is CASRLGGSPLHF. In DNA, the CDR3 is TGTGCCAGCCGCCTAGGAGGTTCACCCCTCCACTTT. J is TRBJ1-6 and V is TRBV25-1; D is uncertain. Trimming cost V 8 bases and J 9 bases, with 11 bases left between them. The germline V gene encodes CDR1 MGHDK and CDR2 SYGVNS. The CDR3 loop spans 12 amino acids.

A single count supports this clone. This chain links TRBV5-8 with TRBJ1-6; maybe TRBD1 (5 bases). Germline-derived CDR1 and CDR2 are SGHTS and YDEGEE. Trimming left V 1 base short and J 6 bases short, with 11 bases between. The length of the CDR3 is 15 residues. CDR3 loop: CASSLYWGGNSPLHF. The DNA of the CDR3 is TGTGCCAGCAGCTTGTACTGGGGGGGTAATTCACCCCTCCACTTT.

V gene TRBV30 combines with J gene TRBJ1-3, with D possibly matching TRBD1 (6 bases). The CDR3 runs to 16 residues. V was cut by 3 bases and J by 1 base, with 16 bases left in between. The V gene's germline CDR1 is GTSNPN and CDR2 SVGIG (reference sequence). Here the CDR3 DNA reads TGTGCCTGGAGACCGACGTACAGGGTATCTGGAAACACCATATATTTT. Amino acids: CAWRPTYRVSGNTIYF. Supplemented by reference TRBV30 and TRBJ1-3, the full variable domain reads SQTIHQWPATLVQPVGSPLSLECTVEGTSNPNLYWYRQAAGRGLQLLFYSVGIGQISSEVPQNLSASRPQDRQFILSSKKLLLSDSGFYLCAWRPTYRVSGNTIYFGEGSWLTVV.

Here the CDR3 DNA reads TGTGCCAGCAGTGGGATGGACAGGGGGAAGAATGAAAAACTGTTTTTT. Encoded protein: CASSGMDRGKNEKLFF. The chain is built from TRBV2 and TRBJ1-4; the match to TRBD1 covers 10 bases. The length of the CDR3 is 16 residues. V lost 4 bases, J lost 5 bases, and 7 bases stayed unmatched. Per the germline V gene, CDR1 is SNHLY and CDR2 is FYNNEI.

This clone has a single count. The rearrangement joins TRBV28 to TRBJ2-2, with 7 bases lining up with TRBD1. The CDR3 is 15 residues long. V shed 8 bases, J shed 2 bases, and the junction held 8 bases outside the gene matches. Germline CDR1 MDHEN, CDR2 SYDVKM. The CDR3 reads CASSPGQPNTGELFF. CDR3 coding DNA: TGTGCCAGCTCCCCGGGACAGCCCAACACCGGGGAGCTGTTTTTT.

This sequence joins TRBV20-1 and TRBJ2-1, with TRBD2 identical over 11 bases. This CDR3 comprises 17 residues. CDR1 and CDR2 from the germline V gene are DFQATT and SNEGSKA (reference sequence). V lost 3 bases and J lost 7; bases outside the gene matches: 14. CDR3 bases: TGCAGTGCTAGTGTTCGAGTCACTAGCGGGAGTACAAATGAGCAGTTCTTC. Amino acid sequence: CSASVRVTSGSTNEQFF.